The 16 T cell receptor beta chains presented below share a single source sample, sequenced in a study of CD8+ T cells in alopecia areata. RNA extraction and reverse transcription yielded cDNA as sequencing template. Sequenced by immunoSEQ multiplex PCR; TCRdb stores in-frame clones only, minus some. The sample lists 150,000 to 200,000 clones; approximately 52% were seen once. Treatment here: oral pan-JAK inhibitor, 5-10 mg twice daily. The sequences come from CD4+ T cells sorted from blood, collected around week 55, from a patient treated with tofacitinib. The origin of the receptors is a human donor with alopecia areata.

V is TRBV5-1 and J is TRBJ1-1; D is uncertain. Germline V CDR1 and CDR2: SGHRS, YFSETQ. The CDR3 totals 14 residues. V was shortened by 0 bases and J by 6 bases, with 12 bases between the two germline ends. Here the CDR3 reads CASSLASAASEAFF. CDR3 nucleotide sequence: TGCGCCAGCAGCTTGGCCTCGGCGGCCTCTGAAGCTTTCTTT.

This chain uses TRBV30 with TRBJ1-5; D might be TRBD1 (5 bases). V lost 0 bases to trimming and J lost 0 bases, with 15 bases between them. Germline loops: CDR1 GTSNPN, CDR2 SVGIG (reference sequence). CDR3 length: 17 amino acids. In nucleotides, the CDR3 is TGTGCCTGGAGTGTAGCTCAGGGATCTTATAGCAATCAGCCCCAGCATTTT. As protein: CAWSVAQGSYSNQPQHF.

This clone was detected many times. The chain is built from TRBV4-1 and TRBJ1-3, with TRBD1 matching over 7 bases. Germline V gene data show CDR1 as MGHRA and CDR2 as YSYEKL. The length of the CDR3 is 17 residues. The V segment lost 0 bases and the J segment 0 bases; nucleotides outside the gene matches: 5. CDR3 coding DNA: TGCGCCAGCAGCCAAGAGCGGACAGGCCTCTCTGGAAACACCATATATTTT. It specifies CASSQERTGLSGNTIYF.

The chain links TRBV5-1 to TRBJ2-7; D gene uncertain. The length of the CDR3 is 14 residues. Trimming pared 2 bases from V and 2 bases from J, leaving 11 bases between. CDR1 and CDR2 (germline): SGHRS, YFSETQ. The CDR3 region is CASSLQGWAYEQYF. CDR3 nucleotides: TGCGCCAGCAGCTTACAAGGGTGGGCCTACGAGCAGTACTTC. The variable domain in full, completed from reference TRBV5-1 and TRBJ2-7, reads KAGVTQTPRYLIKTRGQQVTLSCSPISGHRSVSWYQQTPGQGLQFLFEYFSETQRNKGNFPGRFSGRQFSNSRSEMNVSTLELGDSALYLCASSLQGWAYEQYFGPGTRLTVT.

The sample holds a few counts of this clone. This rearrangement joins TRBV29-1 to TRBJ1-1; possible D gene TRBD1, 5 bases. This CDR3 spans 15 amino acids. Trimming removed 4 bases at V and 1 base at J, with 16 bases between. Germline assignment: CDR1 SQVTM and CDR2 ANQGSEA. CDR3 region: CSVAYPGGKNTEAFF. For the CDR3, the DNA is TGCAGCGTTGCTTACCCGGGGGGGAAGAACACTGAAGCTTTCTTT.

The chain is built from TRBV6-4 and TRBJ2-1, with TRBD2 matching over 10 bases. V lost 3 bases and J lost 5; bases outside the gene matches: 4. The CDR3 has 15 residues. CDR1 MRHNA and CDR2 SNTAGT come from the germline V gene. The CDR3 DNA reads TGTGCCAGCAGTGATGGAACTAGCGGGGACAATGAGCAGTTCTTC. Translating gives CASSDGTSGDNEQFF.

This clone was observed a few times. This chain connects TRBV29-1 to TRBJ2-1; 15 nucleotides agree with TRBD2. Germline loops: CDR1 SQVTM, CDR2 ANQGSEA. Trimming took 2 bases from V and 6 from J; bases not matched to a gene: 8. CDR3 length: 17 residues. The DNA of the CDR3 is TGCAGCGTTGAAATCGGACTAGCGGGGGGGCTGTTCAATGAGCAGTTCTTC. This encodes CSVEIGLAGGLFNEQFF.

This clone was detected only a few times. Other DNA sequences of this sample code for an identical CDR3. CDR3 residues: CASGLARGLNTEAFF. The CDR3 DNA is TGTGCTAGTGGTTTGGCTCGGGGGTTGAACACTGAAGCTTTCTTT. The rearrangement links TRBV12-5 to TRBJ1-1; TRBD1 is a possible D gene (5 bases). Deletions cut 1 base from V and 0 bases from J, with 9 bases between. Germline V gene data show CDR1 as LGHNT and CDR2 as FRNRAP. The CDR3 is 15 amino acids.

V gene TRBV29-1 combines with J gene TRBJ2-5; D is possibly TRBD1 or TRBD2 (5 bases each). The CDR3 spans 12 residues. Germline V CDR1 and CDR2: SQVTM, ANQGSEA. V was pared by 7 bases and J by 5 bases, with 14 bases between. The CDR3 DNA reads as TGCAGCGCCGTTCGGGACCCCGAGACCCAGTACTTC. This gives the protein CSAVRDPETQYF.

This chain links TRBV9 with TRBJ2-3; 10 nucleotides line up with TRBD2. Looked up from germline, CDR1 is SGDLS and CDR2 is YYNGEE. After removal of 7 bases from V and 4 bases from J, the junction contained 9 bases not matched to a gene. The CDR3 consists of 15 residues. CDR3 sequence: CASQPAGGPADTQYF. The DNA for the CDR3 is TGTGCCAGCCAACCAGCGGGGGGGCCCGCAGATACGCAGTATTTT.

The chain carries TRBV25-1 and TRBJ2-5; 9 bases match TRBD1. Germline CDR1 MGHDK, CDR2 SYGVNS. J gave up 5 bases and V 5 bases, and 6 bases lay outside the gene matches. CDR3 length equals 14 residues. The CDR3 is CASSNRGPGETQYF. Written as DNA, the CDR3 is TGTGCCAGCAGTAACAGGGGGCCGGGGGAGACCCAGTACTTC.

This clone was found a few times. The rearrangement uses TRBV4-2 and TRBJ2-3; a weak D match, TRBD2 (5 bases). The ends were cut back, 1 base at V and 0 bases at J, with 14 bases in the middle. Germline V gene lookup returns CDR1 LGHNA and CDR2 YNFKEQ. The CDR3 is 17 amino acids. The CDR3 sequence is CASSQGPSGSSTDTQYF. DNA for the CDR3: TGTGCCAGCAGCCAAGGACCCAGCGGATCTAGCACAGATACGCAGTATTTT.

This clone was detected only a few times. This chain links TRBV7-9 with TRBJ2-4; the D gene is possibly TRBD1 (5 bases). This CDR3 comprises 14 residues. Trimming took off 1 base at V and 6 bases at J, with 10 bases between the two ends. Germline CDR1 and CDR2: SEHNR and FQNEAQ (reference sequence). CDR3 sequence reads: CASSLEGQSNIQYF. The CDR3 nucleotides read TGTGCCAGCAGCTTAGAGGGGCAGTCAAACATTCAGTACTTC. Based on the CDR3 plus reference TRBV7-9 and TRBJ2-4, the full variable domain is DTGVSQNPRHKITKRGQNVTFRCDPISEHNRLYWYRQTLGQGPEFLTYFQNEAQLEKSRLLSDRFSAERPKGSFSTLEIQRTEQGDSAMYLCASSLEGQSNIQYFGAGTRLSVL.

This clone has more than one count but fewer than ten. The chain links TRBV4-1 to TRBJ2-2; D is undetermined. The CDR3 loop spans 15 amino acids. Looked up from germline, CDR1 is MGHRA and CDR2 is YSYEKL. Trimming removed 3 bases from V and 0 bases from J, with 8 bases in between. For the CDR3, the DNA is TGCGCCAGCAGCCAGTTGGCTCCGAACACCGGGGAGCTGTTTTTT. Protein: CASSQLAPNTGELFF.

The rearrangement joins TRBV29-1 to TRBJ2-3; D is undetermined. V shed 0 bases and J shed 2 bases, with 18 bases lying between them. The CDR3 has 17 residues. Germline-derived CDR1 and CDR2 are SQVTM and ANQGSEA. The CDR3 region is CSVEELWRLSSTDTQYF. The CDR3 DNA reads as TGCAGCGTTGAAGAGCTCTGGCGGTTGAGTTCCACAGATACGCAGTATTTT.

This clone was counted once. This chain joins TRBV10-3 and TRBJ2-7, with D unresolved. Trimming removed 7 bases from V and 2 bases from J, with 12 bases in between. This CDR3 is 13 amino acids long. Germline V gene lookup returns CDR1 ENHRY and CDR2 SYGVKD. CDR3 amino acids: CAIMVAGTYEQYF. In nucleotides, the CDR3 is TGTGCCATCATGGTCGCCGGAACCTACGAGCAGTACTTC.